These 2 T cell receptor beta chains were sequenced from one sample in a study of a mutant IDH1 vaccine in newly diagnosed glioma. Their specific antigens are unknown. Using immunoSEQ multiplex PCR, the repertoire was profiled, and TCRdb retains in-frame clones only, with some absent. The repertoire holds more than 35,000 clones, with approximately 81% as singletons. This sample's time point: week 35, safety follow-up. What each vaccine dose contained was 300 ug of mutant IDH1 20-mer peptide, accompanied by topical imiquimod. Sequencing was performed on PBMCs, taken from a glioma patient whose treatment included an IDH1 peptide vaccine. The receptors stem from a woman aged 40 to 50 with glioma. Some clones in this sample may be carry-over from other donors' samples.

CDR3 sequence (DNA): TGTGCCAGCAGCCAAACCGGGACAGGGTATCAGCCCCAGCATTTT. Its protein is CASSQTGTGYQPQHF. The rearrangement joins TRBV4-2 to TRBJ1-5; TRBD1 matches 9 bases. With V trimmed by 2 bases and J by 5 bases, 4 bases remained unmatched. This CDR3 has 15 residues. Germline assignment: CDR1 LGHNA and CDR2 YNFKEQ.

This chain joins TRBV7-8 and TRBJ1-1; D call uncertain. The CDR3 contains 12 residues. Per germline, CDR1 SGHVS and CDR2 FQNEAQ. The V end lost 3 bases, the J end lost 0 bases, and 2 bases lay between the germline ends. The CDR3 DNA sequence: TGTGCCAGCAGCTTTGTGAACACTGAAGCTTTCTTT. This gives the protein CASSFVNTEAFF. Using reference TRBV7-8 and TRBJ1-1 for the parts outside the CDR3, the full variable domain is GAGVSQSPRYKVAKRGQDVALRCDPISGHVSLFWYQQALGQGPEFLTYFQNEAQLDKSGLPSDRFFAERPEGSVSTLKIQRTQQEDSAVYLCASSFVNTEAFFGQGTRLTVV.